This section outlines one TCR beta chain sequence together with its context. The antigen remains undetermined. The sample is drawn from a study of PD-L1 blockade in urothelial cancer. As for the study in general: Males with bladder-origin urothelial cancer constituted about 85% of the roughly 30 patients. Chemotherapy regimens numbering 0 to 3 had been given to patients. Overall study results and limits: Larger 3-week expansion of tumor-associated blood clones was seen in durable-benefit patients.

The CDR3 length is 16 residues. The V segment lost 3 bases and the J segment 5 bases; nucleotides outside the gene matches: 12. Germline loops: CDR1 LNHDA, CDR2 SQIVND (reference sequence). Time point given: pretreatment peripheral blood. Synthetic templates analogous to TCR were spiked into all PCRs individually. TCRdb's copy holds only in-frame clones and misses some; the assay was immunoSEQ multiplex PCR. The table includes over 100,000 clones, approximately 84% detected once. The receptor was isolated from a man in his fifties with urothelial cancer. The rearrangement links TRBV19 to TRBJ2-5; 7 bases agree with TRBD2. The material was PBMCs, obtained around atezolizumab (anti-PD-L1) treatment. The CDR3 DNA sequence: TGTGCCAGTAGTATGGTCCTAGCGGCAAAGGGGGAGACCCAGTACTTC. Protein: CASSMVLAAKGETQYF.